One sample yielded the 21 T cell receptor beta chains listed below, sequenced in a study of T cells in Graves' hyperthyroidism and ophthalmopathy. Regions amplified from RNA transcripts were the TCR beta CDR3 regions. TCR CDR3 underwent first-round RT-PCR with the HTBI primer set. From the multiplex PCR reads, TCRdb called clonotypes with MiXCR, one entry per CDR3 protein. Of fewer than 800,000 distinct CDR3 sequences listed, roughly 17% were seen once; the top ten hold under 8.5%. The sequencing input was blood. These receptors all stem from a man aged 18 to 30 with Graves' hyperthyroidism.

This clonotype was counted ten times or more. The chain employs TRBV20-1 and TRBJ2-2; TRBD2 matches 9 bases. The CDR3 extends over 14 amino acids. CDR1 and CDR2 (germline): DFQATT, SNEGSKA (reference sequence). The J segment lost 5 bases and the V segment lost 3 bases, leaving 4 bases of the junction unmatched. The CDR3 spells CSASAGGPTGELFF. The DNA for the CDR3 is TGCAGTGCTAGTGCGGGAGGGCCGACCGGGGAGCTGTTTTTT.

There are many counts of this clonotype. This chain connects TRBV6-1 to TRBJ1-1, with 8 bases that match TRBD1. The germline V gene has CDR1 MNHNS and CDR2 SASEGT. The CDR3 is 13 residues long. Trimming cost V 6 bases and J 4 bases; bases outside gene matches: 4. Here the CDR3 reads CASRQGGVTEAFF. CDR3 bases: TGTGCCAGCAGACAGGGGGGGGTCACTGAAGCTTTCTTT.

This clonotype was counted only a few times. The chain employs TRBV7-2 and TRBJ2-2, with 7 bases matching TRBD2. The CDR3 has 16 amino acids. The germline gives CDR1 SGHTA, CDR2 FQGNSA. The V gene end was trimmed by 2 bases and the J gene end by 3 bases; junction bases not matched to a gene: 6. CDR3 DNA: TGTGCCAGCAGCTTATACGCGGGAGTAGACACCGGGGAGCTGTTTTTT. Its translation is CASSLYAGVDTGELFF.

This clonotype was counted ten times or more. V gene TRBV30 combines with J gene TRBJ2-7; tentative D call: TRBD1 (6 bases). Trimming removed 5 bases at V and 5 bases at J, with 13 bases between. The CDR3 is made up of 12 amino acids. Germline V CDR1 and CDR2: GTSNPN, SVGIG (reference sequence). The CDR3: CAWAGENDEQYF. The CDR3 region has the DNA TGTGCCTGGGCAGGGGAGAACGACGAGCAGTACTTC.

This clonotype was detected a few times. The chain links TRBV10-3 to TRBJ1-5; tentatively, D is TRBD1 (5 bases). Germline CDR1 reads ENHRY; CDR2 reads SYGVKD. The germline V and J ends were trimmed by 3 bases and 2 bases, with 8 bases remaining between them. CDR3 length: 14 amino acids. The CDR3 nucleotides read TGTGCCATCAGTGAACAGGAGGGCAATCAGCCCCAGCATTTT. The encoded protein is CAISEQEGNQPQHF.

This chain links TRBV28 with TRBJ2-3; 11 bases line up with TRBD2. After removal of 2 bases from V and 6 bases from J, the junction contained 13 bases not matched to a gene. Germline V gene data show CDR1 as MDHEN and CDR2 as SYDVKM. CDR3 size: 18 residues. The CDR3 nucleotides are TGTGCCAGCAGTTTACCACCCGGTAGCGGGAGGGCCGTGGATACGCAGTATTTT. Translation: CASSLPPGSGRAVDTQYF.

This clonotype came up many times. The rearrangement joins TRBV29-1 to TRBJ1-2; D is ambiguous. V lost 7 bases, J lost 4 bases, and 10 bases lay in between. CDR1 and CDR2 (germline): SQVTM, ANQGSEA. The CDR3 is 11 amino acids. In nucleotides, the CDR3 is TGCAGCGCCATGGACGGCTATGGCTACACCTTC. Its protein is CSAMDGYGYTF.

The J gene is TRBJ2-7, the V gene TRBV4-1; TRBD1 matches 8 bases. V trimming: 0 bases; J trimming: 2 bases; junction bases outside the gene matches: 9. The CDR3 contains 17 residues. CDR1 and CDR2 from the germline V gene are MGHRA and YSYEKL. The CDR3, as DNA: TGCGCCAGCAGCCAAGATGGTCTCAGGGGGCTGACCTACGAGCAGTACTTC. Residues: CASSQDGLRGLTYEQYF.

At least ten counts were recorded for this clonotype. V gene TRBV10-3 combines with J gene TRBJ1-2; D perhaps matches TRBD1 (6 bases). CDR1 ENHRY and CDR2 SYGVKD come from the germline V gene. This CDR3 spans 14 amino acids. V was cut by 7 bases and J by 2 bases, with 14 bases left in between. The CDR3 nucleotides read TGTGCCATCAAGGGGGGACGGCTGAACTATGGCTACACCTTC. Protein sequence: CAIKGGRLNYGYTF.

The J gene is TRBJ2-3, the V gene TRBV6-2 or TRBV6-3; D may be TRBD2 (6 bases). CDR3 length: 16 amino acids. The V gene's germline CDR1 is MNHEY and CDR2 SVGEGT. Trimming cost V 7 bases and J 7 bases, with 24 bases left between them. The CDR3 reads CASTQPGAAKAYTQYF. The DNA of the CDR3 is TGTGCCAGCACCCAACCGGGAGCGGCTAAGGCGTATACGCAGTATTTT.

The gene calls are TRBV20-1 and TRBJ2-7; maybe TRBD1 (6 bases). Trimming stripped 5 bases from V and 1 base from J, with 12 bases between. The CDR3 has 13 amino acids. CDR1 and CDR2 from the germline V gene are DFQATT and SNEGSKA (reference sequence). In DNA, the CDR3 is TGCAGTGCTGGGGACACTGGTTCCTACGAGCAGTACTTC. This gives the protein CSAGDTGSYEQYF.

The V call is TRBV19, the J call TRBJ2-2, with 13 bases aligning to TRBD2. V was pared by 7 bases and J by 5 bases, with 16 bases of the junction left unmatched. CDR3 size: 19 residues. Germline assignment: CDR1 LNHDA and CDR2 SQIVND (reference sequence). The CDR3 region has the DNA TGTGCCAGTACGAGGGATGGAAGACTAGCGGGAGGTGGGACCGGGGAGCTGTTTTTT. It yields the protein CASTRDGRLAGGGTGELFF. Complete variable domain (other parts from reference TRBV19 and TRBJ2-2): DGGITQSPKYLFRKEGQNVTLSCEQNLNHDAMYWYRQDPGQGLRLIYYSQIVNDFQKGDIAEGYSVSREKKESFPLTVTSAQKNPTAFYLCASTRDGRLAGGGTGELFFGEGSRLTVL.

This clonotype was seen more than once but under ten times. The rearrangement uses TRBV27 and TRBJ1-1; 7 positions match TRBD1. J was trimmed by 2 bases and V by 8 bases; bases with no gene match: 5. Germline CDR1 reads MNHEY; CDR2 reads SMNVEV (reference sequence). This CDR3 is built from 13 residues. CDR3 sequence reads: CASPGQLNTEAFF. The CDR3 DNA sequence: TGTGCCAGCCCGGGACAGCTAAACACTGAAGCTTTCTTT.

This clonotype was counted ten times or more. The V call is TRBV7-2, the J call TRBJ1-6, with D possibly TRBD1 on 6 matching bases. The V and J ends lost 0 bases and 11 bases respectively, with 26 bases between them. CDR1 SGHTA and CDR2 FQGNSA come from the germline V gene. CDR3 length: 19 residues. CDR3 region: CASSLAGLWGGGRVAPLHF. For the CDR3, the DNA is TGTGCCAGCAGCTTAGCCGGGCTGTGGGGTGGGGGGCGCGTTGCACCCCTCCACTTT.

V is TRBV7-2 and J is TRBJ1-6; 11 nucleotides match TRBD1. V gave up 5 bases and J gave up 10 bases; unmatched junction bases: 4. From germline, CDR1 is SGHTA and CDR2 FQGNSA. The CDR3 is made up of 14 amino acids. CDR3 coding DNA: TGTGCCAGCAGCCCCGGACAGGGGGCCTCACCCCTCCACTTT. This gives the protein CASSPGQGASPLHF.

This clonotype was counted at least ten times. The chain employs TRBV28 and TRBJ2-1, with 11 bases that match TRBD2. The CDR3 totals 16 residues. Losses at the gene ends were 6 bases for V and 5 bases for J; bases not matched to a gene: 9. Germline V lookup: CDR1 MDHEN, CDR2 SYDVKM. The CDR3 nucleotides read TGTGCCAGCAGAACCCCAACTAGCGGGAGAAACAATGAGCAGTTCTTC. Its protein product is CASRTPTSGRNNEQFF.

The chain recombines TRBV27 with TRBJ1-1; D is uncertain. In germline, CDR1 is MNHEY, CDR2 SMNVEV (reference sequence). The CDR3 runs 14 residues. The V end was cut by 1 base, the J end by 0 bases, with 6 bases between. The CDR3 here is CASSLYGVNTEAFF. The CDR3 DNA reads TGTGCCAGCAGTTTATATGGGGTGAACACTGAAGCTTTCTTT.

There are many counts of this clonotype. V gene TRBV28 combines with J gene TRBJ2-5, with 10 bases aligning to TRBD1. Trimming removed 6 bases from V and 5 bases from J; junction bases left unmatched: 6. This CDR3 has 14 residues. Per the germline V gene, CDR1 is MDHEN and CDR2 is SYDVKM. CDR3: CASSSTGGRETQYF. The DNA for the CDR3 is TGTGCCAGCAGCTCGACAGGGGGCCGGGAGACCCAGTACTTC.

Only a few counts were recorded for this clonotype. The V call is TRBV12-3 or TRBV12-4, the J call TRBJ1-4; TRBD1 is a possible D gene (5 bases). This CDR3 is built from 14 residues. V was pared by 5 bases and J by 7 bases, with 14 bases between. The chain's CDR3 is CASSQEAGTEKLFF. The CDR3 nucleotides read TGTGCCAGCAGTCAAGAGGCAGGGACTGAAAAACTGTTTTTT.

This chain uses TRBV10-1 with TRBJ1-5, with D possibly being TRBD1 (5 bases). The germline V gene encodes CDR1 WNHNN and CDR2 SYGVQD (reference sequence). V was clipped by 3 bases and J by 7 bases, with 13 bases between them. The CDR3 runs 14 residues. The CDR3 nucleotides read TGCGCCAGCAGTGAATGGCCAGGGCGGCAGCCCCAGCATTTT. It yields the protein CASSEWPGRQPQHF.

Only a few counts were recorded for this clonotype. This chain uses TRBV2 with TRBJ1-3, with 11 bases that match TRBD1. Trimming cost V 6 bases and J 0 bases; bases outside gene matches: 4. The CDR3 runs 16 residues. The germline V gene encodes CDR1 SNHLY and CDR2 FYNNEI. CDR3 amino acids: CASSGQGADSGNTIYF. The CDR3 DNA follows: TGTGCCAGCAGCGGACAGGGGGCTGACTCTGGAAACACCATATATTTT.